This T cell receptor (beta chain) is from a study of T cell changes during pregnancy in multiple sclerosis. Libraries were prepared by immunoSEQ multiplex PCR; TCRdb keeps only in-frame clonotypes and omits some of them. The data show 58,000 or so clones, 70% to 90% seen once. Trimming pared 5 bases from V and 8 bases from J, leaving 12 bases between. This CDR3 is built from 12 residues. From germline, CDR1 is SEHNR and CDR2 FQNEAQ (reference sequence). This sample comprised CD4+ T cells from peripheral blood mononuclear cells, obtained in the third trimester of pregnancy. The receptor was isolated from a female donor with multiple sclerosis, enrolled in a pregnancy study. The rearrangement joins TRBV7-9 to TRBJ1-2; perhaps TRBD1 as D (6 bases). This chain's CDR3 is CASSPGTLGYTF. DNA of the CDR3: TGTGCCAGCAGCCCTGGGACATTGGGCTACACCTTC. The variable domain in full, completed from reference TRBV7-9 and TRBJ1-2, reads DTGVSQNPRHKITKRGQNVTFRCDPISEHNRLYWYRQTLGQGPEFLTYFQNEAQLEKSRLLSDRFSAERPKGSFSTLEIQRTEQGDSAMYLCASSPGTLGYTFGSGTRLTVV.